Presented here are 19 T cell receptor beta chains from one specimen sequenced in a study of vaccination and CD4 T cells after COVID-19 (dated by TCRdb to the early 2020s). Per the publication, the treatment or condition label means: approximately 9-day PBMC culture with coronavirus spike peptide pools or control peptides (ViraFEST assay). Library generation was performed with PCR. The sequencer was an Illumina iSeq 100. At the Johns Hopkins FTIC core, DNA from the cultured CD4+ T cells underwent TCR sequencing with the Oncomine TCR Beta short-read assay. TCRdb reanalyzed the raw reads on its own, using fastp at Q25 for trimming and MiXCR for clone calling, and kept in-frame beta chains. Each record represents a unique CDR3 protein, reported with the most common genes and DNA among its rows. For this sample the table gives around 19,000 distinct CDR3 sequences, of which 38% were detected only once. The ten biggest clones cover around 18% of the sample.

Their antigens remain unidentified. Sequenced here: CD4+ T cells from blood, cultured in vitro, sampled before SARS-CoV-2 vaccination. Every receptor here comes from a human donor who received a COVID-19 vaccine.

This chain joins TRBV30 and TRBJ2-5; D is unclear. CDR3 length equals 13 residues. Deletions cut 0 bases from V and 2 bases from J, with 7 bases between. Germline V lookup: CDR1 GTSNPN, CDR2 SVGIG (reference sequence). CDR3 region: CAWSVRNQETQYF. The DNA for the CDR3 is TGTGCCTGGAGTGTCAGAAATCAAGAGACCCAGTACTTC.

The rearrangement links TRBV20-1 to TRBJ2-3; 11 bases align to TRBD2. Germline V gives CDR1 DFQATT, CDR2 SNEGSKA (reference sequence). Trimming removed 1 base from V and 3 bases from J; junction bases left unmatched: 9. The CDR3 has 17 residues. For the CDR3, the DNA is TGCAGTGCTAGAGGCCGCCTAGCGGGGGGAGGGACAGATACGCAGTATTTT. Residues: CSARGRLAGGGTDTQYF.

The chain recombines TRBV7-9 with TRBJ1-2, with D unresolved. Germline V gene sequence: CDR1 SEHNR, CDR2 FQNEAQ (reference sequence). The CDR3 covers 13 residues. With 5 bases removed from V and 5 bases from J, the gap between germline ends came to 12 bases. The CDR3 nucleotides read TGTGCCAGCAGCAGTGTGGGAGGGTATGGCTACACCTTC. It encodes CASSSVGGYGYTF.

This sequence joins TRBV6-1 and TRBJ1-2; D gene unclear. The V and J ends lost 2 bases and 5 bases respectively, with 9 bases between them. The CDR3 is 13 amino acids. Germline values: CDR1 MNHNS, CDR2 SASEGT. CDR3 sequence reads: CASSELPSYGYTF. The DNA of the CDR3 is TGTGCCAGCAGTGAATTGCCTTCGTATGGCTACACCTTC.

The V and J genes are TRBV30 and TRBJ1-6; D is uncertain. Germline V gives CDR1 GTSNPN, CDR2 SVGIG (reference sequence). Trimming left V 0 bases short and J 6 bases short, with 18 bases between. There are 17 residues in the CDR3. CDR3 in DNA: TGTGCCTGGAGTGTACACCTTCTCATGAACCCTAATTCACCCCTCCACTTT. Protein: CAWSVHLLMNPNSPLHF. Looking up the rest from reference TRBV30 and TRBJ1-6 gives the full variable domain: SQTIHQWPATLVQPVGSPLSLECTVEGTSNPNLYWYRQAAGRGLQLLFYSVGIGQISSEVPQNLSASRPQDRQFILSSKKLLLSDSGFYLCAWSVHLLMNPNSPLHFGNGTRLTVT.

The chain has TRBV20-1 and TRBJ2-3, with 12 bases lining up with TRBD2. Unmatched junction bases numbered 5, after V lost 5 bases and J lost 2 bases. The CDR3 consists of 15 residues. The germline gives CDR1 DFQATT, CDR2 SNEGSKA (reference sequence). The DNA of the CDR3 is TGCAGTGCTCCCGGACTAGCGGGGAACACAGATACGCAGTATTTT. Translating it yields CSAPGLAGNTDTQYF.

The chain carries TRBV10-2 and TRBJ2-3, with D maybe TRBD2 (6 bases). The CDR3 is made up of 17 amino acids. V was clipped by 3 bases and J by 0 bases, with 16 bases between them. Per germline, CDR1 WSHSY and CDR2 SAAADI. The CDR3 nucleotides read TGCGCCAGCAGTGAATTTCCTGGCGGGGTAAGCACAGATACGCAGTATTTT. It translates to CASSEFPGGVSTDTQYF.

J is TRBJ1-1 and V is TRBV20-1; D is perhaps TRBD1 (5 bases). V dropped 3 bases and J dropped 6 bases, with 11 bases sitting between them. The CDR3 loop spans 12 amino acids. Germline-derived CDR1 and CDR2 are DFQATT and SNEGSKA (reference sequence). In DNA, the CDR3 is TGCAGTGCTAGGGGGACGGTCGCTGAAGCTTTCTTT. Translated: CSARGTVAEAFF.

V is TRBV6-1 and J is TRBJ2-1; no reliable D call. This CDR3 has 11 amino acids. CDR1 is MNHNS, CDR2 SASEGT, per germline. CDR3 protein: CARQTYNEQFF. For the CDR3, the DNA is TGTGCTAGGCAGACCTACAATGAGCAGTTCTTC.

In regard to this clonotype: Compared with germline, one end of the junction differs, possibly owing to a read error. The CDR3 bases are TGTACCTGGAGAGAGGGCCAAGGCACTGAAGCTTTCTTT. This encodes CTWREGQGTEAFF. V is TRBV30 and J is TRBJ1-1, with unresolved D. The germline V gene has CDR1 GTSNPN and CDR2 SVGIG (reference sequence). This CDR3 region has 13 residues.

This clonotype was observed a handful of times. J is TRBJ1-1 and V is TRBV11-3; 7 bases fit TRBD1. V trimming: 5 bases; J trimming: 6 bases; junction bases outside the gene matches: 9. CDR3 length equals 14 residues. Germline V gene data show CDR1 as SGHNT and CDR2 as YENEEA. Written as DNA, the CDR3 is TGTGCCAGCAGCCAACTCAGGGGGAAGGCTGAAGCTTTCTTT. Translated: CASSQLRGKAEAFF. Filled out from reference TRBV11-3 and TRBJ1-1, the complete variable domain reads EAGVVQSPRYKIIEKKQPVAFWCNPISGHNTLYWYLQNLGQGPELLIRYENEEAVDDSQLPKDRFSAERLKGVDSTLKIQPAELGDSAVYLCASSQLRGKAEAFFGQGTRLTVV.

The chain carries TRBV7-8 and TRBJ1-1; D perhaps matches TRBD1 (5 bases). Germline V gene sequence: CDR1 SGHVS, CDR2 FQNEAQ. The CDR3 loop spans 14 amino acids. The V end lost 3 bases, the J end lost 3 bases, and 11 bases lay between the germline ends. The DNA for the CDR3 is TGTGCCAGCAGCTTCCCCGGGGGGGACACTGAAGCTTTCTTT. This codes for CASSFPGGDTEAFF.

This clonotype was seen a few times. The genes are TRBV30 and TRBJ2-3; D may be TRBD2 (5 bases). V was pared by 0 bases and J by 4 bases, with 11 bases between. Germline V gene lookup returns CDR1 GTSNPN and CDR2 SVGIG (reference sequence). The CDR3 has 14 residues. This chain's CDR3 is CAWSVGRAADTQYF. The DNA for the CDR3 is TGTGCCTGGAGTGTGGGAAGAGCGGCAGATACGCAGTATTTT.

This clonotype was seen just once. The rearrangement joins TRBV20-1 to TRBJ2-5; the D call may be TRBD1 or TRBD2 (6 bases each). In germline, CDR1 is DFQATT, CDR2 SNEGSKA (reference sequence). The CDR3 is 14 amino acids. V was clipped by 2 bases and J by 5 bases, with 15 bases between them. The CDR3 coding sequence is TGCAGTGCTAGACGAGGAGGGGGGCGGGAGACCCAGTACTTC. This gives the protein CSARRGGGRETQYF.

This chain uses TRBV30 with TRBJ1-4, with 10 bases matching TRBD1. The V and J ends lost 4 bases and 4 bases, in that order; junction bases with no gene match: 3. The CDR3 has 14 residues. The V gene's germline CDR1 is GTSNPN and CDR2 SVGIG (reference sequence). As DNA, the CDR3 is TGTGCCTGGACTCGGGACAGGGGTAATGAAAAACTGTTTTTT. Protein sequence: CAWTRDRGNEKLFF.

The DNA for the CDR3 is TGTGCCAGCAGGGACAGGGGGCCCTCTTCATATGGCTACACCTTC. Its protein product is CASRDRGPSSYGYTF. The genes are TRBV6-1 and TRBJ1-2; 11 positions match TRBD1. The ends lost 6 bases at V and 5 bases at J; junction bases unmatched: 8. This CDR3 region has 15 residues. The germline V gene has CDR1 MNHNS and CDR2 SASEGT.

The rearrangement uses TRBV19 and TRBJ1-5; D is ambiguous. Looked up from germline, CDR1 is LNHDA and CDR2 is SQIVND (reference sequence). This CDR3 is 14 amino acids long. With 1 base removed from V and 1 base from J, the gap between germline ends came to 5 bases. In nucleotides, the CDR3 is TGTGCCAGTAGTATAGTGGGCAGCAATCAGCCCCAGCATTTT. It translates to CASSIVGSNQPQHF.

This chain links TRBV19 with TRBJ2-5; 9 bases match TRBD1. J gave up 3 bases and V 7 bases, and 3 bases lay outside the gene matches. The germline CDR1 and CDR2 sequences are LNHDA and SQIVND (reference sequence). CDR3 size: 13 residues. The CDR3 is CASKGTGKETQYF. The CDR3 DNA reads as TGTGCCAGTAAAGGGACAGGGAAAGAGACCCAGTACTTC.

This chain uses TRBV20-1 with TRBJ2-3, with D tentatively TRBD1 (7 bases). The CDR3 extends over 14 amino acids. With 1 base removed from V and 8 bases from J, the gap between germline ends came to 16 bases. Germline CDR1 reads DFQATT; CDR2 reads SNEGSKA (reference sequence). The CDR3 sequence: CSARVGYQGGTQYF. The CDR3 DNA follows: TGCAGTGCTAGAGTTGGCTACCAGGGGGGTACGCAGTATTTT.